This T cell receptor beta chain comes out of a study of blood T cell repertoires in COVID-19. Across the study: Sites across the United States, Italy and Spain contributed samples from acute and convalescent COVID-19. Sources were T cells, B-cell-depleted T cells, or PBMCs; the material itself was cDNA or gDNA.

The CDR3 consists of 14 residues. Germline values: CDR1 KGHSH, CDR2 LQKENI. V lost 6 bases and J lost 3; bases outside the gene matches: 2. In the original analysis: Amplified reference gene primers provided the basis for estimating nucleated cell counts. The repertoire was sequenced with immunoSEQ multiplex PCR; TCRdb's copy has only in-frame clones and lacks some. V and J calls and clone size come straight from that table; D and trimming were deduced from the DNA. Of 95,000 or so clones in the sample, under 90% were seen once. As regards this clone: In the same sample, other DNA sequences code for this CDR3.

V is TRBV18 and J is TRBJ2-3, with 11 bases that match TRBD2. The origin of this receptor is a human donor in a cohort sampled during active COVID-19. Sequenced input: peripheral blood. CDR3 sequence (DNA): TGTGCCAGCTCTGGGACTAGCGGAACAGATACGCAGTATTTT. Protein: CASSGTSGTDTQYF.